A selection of T cell receptor beta chains follows, all from one sample in a study of blood T cell repertoires in COVID-19. Libraries were prepared by immunoSEQ multiplex PCR; TCRdb keeps only in-frame clonotypes and omits some of them. The sample has just over 60,000 clones; over 75% are singletons. The specimen was peripheral blood. Receptors originate from a man in his 60s with acute or convalescent COVID-19. CDR3s leave out the opening cysteine and the closing phenylalanine or tryptophan. Fields, in order: V gene, J gene, CDR3 protein.

>TRBV7-2|TRBJ1-2
ASSEQGNDYGYT
>TRBV5-1|TRBJ1-1
ASSLVDSYTEAF
>TRBV28|TRBJ1-2
ASRRGGGVRYGYT
>TRBV10-1|TRBJ2-3
ASSEGLAGGPRTDTQY
>TRBV4-3|TRBJ2-3
ASSQGVAGLSTDTQY
>TRBV9|TRBJ1-1
ASSVGGLTEAF
>TRBV19|TRBJ1-1
ASSPTRTGRTEAF
>TRBV19|TRBJ2-7
ASSGRDREYEQY
>TRBV28|TRBJ1-5
ASSSAGQGNQPQH
>TRBV27|TRBJ2-1
ASSFKGAFNEQF
>TRBV20-1|TRBJ2-3
SAGNTQY
>TRBV14|TRBJ2-7
ASSPGRTGSSYEQY
>TRBV4-3|TRBJ2-3
ASSQSYRTWRGTDTQY
>TRBV6-5|TRBJ2-3
ASSYRLAGISDTQY
>TRBV11-3|TRBJ2-1
ASSSSHPILAGVSNEQF
>TRBV18|TRBJ1-1
ASSPNRNTEAF
>TRBV18|TRBJ1-1
ASSPDRGRTEAF
>TRBV6-1|TRBJ1-5
ASSGKPTGMIQPQH
>TRBV19|TRBJ1-5
ASRLQGNQPQH
>TRBV2|TRBJ1-4
ASSDLARSNEKLF
>TRBV9|TRBJ1-1
ASSVASGDRGEAF
>TRBV6-5|TRBJ2-1
ASSSLEFGEQF
>TRBV2|TRBJ2-7
ASRGTGGLYEQY
>TRBV2|TRBJ1-2
ASSEDRGNYGYT
>TRBV6-5|TRBJ2-2
ASRADRVPGELF
>TRBV5-4|TRBJ1-1
ASSPGGLVEAF
>TRBV21-1|TRBJ1-1
ASSKGIDSGSNTEAF
>TRBV10-2|TRBJ2-5
ASRPDSQETQY
>TRBV19|TRBJ1-1
ASSPRPGTGDPEAF
>TRBV9|TRBJ2-5
ASSVEPIGTFAETQY
>TRBV27|TRBJ2-5
ASSLGGSKRETQY
>TRBV5-1|TRBJ1-4
ASSLSGAQEKLF
>TRBV27|TRBJ2-7
ASSWDRSSYEQY
>TRBV7-3|TRBJ2-5
ASSSGSVETQY